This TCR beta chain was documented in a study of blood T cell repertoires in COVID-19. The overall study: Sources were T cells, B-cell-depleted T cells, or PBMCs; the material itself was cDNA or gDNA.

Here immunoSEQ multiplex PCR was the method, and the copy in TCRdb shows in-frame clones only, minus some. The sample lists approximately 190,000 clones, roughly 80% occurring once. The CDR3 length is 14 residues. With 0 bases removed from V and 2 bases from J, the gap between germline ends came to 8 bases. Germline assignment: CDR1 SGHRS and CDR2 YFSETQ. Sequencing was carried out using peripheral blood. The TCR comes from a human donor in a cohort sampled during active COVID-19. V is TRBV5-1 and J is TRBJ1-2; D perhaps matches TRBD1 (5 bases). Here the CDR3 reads CASSLETENYGYTF. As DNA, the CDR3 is TGCGCCAGCAGCTTGGAGACAGAGAACTATGGCTACACCTTC. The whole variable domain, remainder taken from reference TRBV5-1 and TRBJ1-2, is KAGVTQTPRYLIKTRGQQVTLSCSPISGHRSVSWYQQTPGQGLQFLFEYFSETQRNKGNFPGRFSGRQFSNSRSEMNVSTLELGDSALYLCASSLETENYGYTFGSGTRLTVV.